A few counts support the clone carrying this TCR beta chain. Its matching antigen is unknown. Gene names follow the mouse nomenclature. Read sequence stops 4 residues before the CDR3 end, and the germline J gene provides the missing end. Other DNA sequences in the sample encode the same CDR3. In germline, CDR1 is NSHNY, CDR2 SYGAGN. Germline trimming cut 0 bases from V and 3 bases from J; bases unmatched to any gene: 2. This CDR3 is built from 14 residues. The authors sorted pooled cutaneous lymph node cells using CD4, CD8alpha, NKG2D, NKG2ACE and other markers. The data derive from a study of CD8+ T cells in alopecia areata. About the research overall: Spontaneous alopecia affected the approximately 6-13-month-old C3H/HeJ graft donors, whose skin was transplanted to approximately 6-11-week-old female C3H/HeJ mice.

After isolation, RNA underwent reverse transcription to generate cDNA as the sequencing template. The repertoire was sequenced with immunoSEQ multiplex PCR; TCRdb's copy has only in-frame clones and lacks some. The sample includes 200,000 to 300,000 clones, none of them occurring once. Findings and limits, study-wide: It was less clear whether patients shared TCRs than it was in mice, possibly because of HLA.

The sequencing sample was made of CD4+ T cells sorted from a lymph node. V is TRBV13-1 and J is TRBJ1-1, with TRBD1 identical over 7 bases. The origin of this receptor is a C3H/HeJ mouse with alopecia areata. This mouse strain has H2-k as its MHC haplotype. CDR3 DNA (partial): TGTGCCAGCAGTGATGCAGGGACAGACACA. This encodes CASSDAGTDT. The full CDR3 is CASSDAGTDTEVFF.